Presented here are 17 T cell receptor beta chains from one specimen sequenced in a study of blood T cell repertoires in COVID-19. Data came from immunoSEQ multiplex PCR; TCRdb stores just in-frame clones and leaves some out. The data show just under 65,000 clones, 65% to 90% seen once. The specimen sequenced was peripheral blood. The receptors originated from a man in his forties with acute or convalescent COVID-19.

This chain joins TRBV7-6 and TRBJ2-2; a weak D match, TRBD1 (6 bases). V lost 4 bases and J lost 6, with 15 bases in between. This CDR3 spans 15 amino acids. The germline V gene has CDR1 SGHVS and CDR2 FNYEAQ. The CDR3 DNA reads as TGTGCCAGCAGCTCAGCTCCCAGGGGCCCCGGGGAGCTGTTTTTT. This codes for CASSSAPRGPGELFF.

The CDR3 bases are TGTGCCAGCTCACCATTACTGGAGCAAAGCTCTGGAAACACCATATATTTT. The encoded protein is CASSPLLEQSSGNTIYF. The rearrangement links TRBV18 to TRBJ1-3, with no clear D. Trimming cost V 2 bases and J 0 bases, with 14 bases left between them. The CDR3 is made up of 17 amino acids. CDR1 and CDR2 (germline): KGHSH, LQKENI.

The chain combines TRBV7-2 with TRBJ1-6; 7 bases match TRBD1. This CDR3 has 17 amino acids. With 5 bases clipped from V and 0 bases from J, the junction kept 7 bases outside the gene matches. Germline-derived CDR1 and CDR2 are SGHTA and FQGNSA. CDR3 in DNA: TGTGCCAGCAGCGACCTGGGACAGAGCTCCTATAATTCACCCCTCCACTTT. This codes for CASSDLGQSSYNSPLHF.

This chain links TRBV24-1 with TRBJ1-5, with D possibly matching TRBD1 (6 bases). V was cut by 4 bases and J by 1 base, with 7 bases left in between. Per germline, CDR1 KGHDR and CDR2 SFDVKD. The CDR3 extends over 14 amino acids. CDR3 sequence (DNA): TGTGCCACCAGTGAAGGGGGAAGCAATCAGCCCCAGCATTTT. Protein product: CATSEGGSNQPQHF.

This rearrangement joins TRBV4-1 to TRBJ2-3; 11 positions agree with TRBD2. The CDR3 is made up of 16 amino acids. In germline, CDR1 is MGHRA, CDR2 YSYEKL. V lost 1 base to trimming and J lost 4 bases; unmatched junction nucleotides: 4. CDR3 in amino acids: CASSQVAGGLADTQYF. For the CDR3, the DNA is TGCGCCAGCAGCCAAGTAGCGGGGGGGCTGGCAGATACGCAGTATTTT.

V and J are TRBV5-4 and TRBJ2-3; perhaps TRBD2 as D (5 bases). The CDR3 has 13 residues. Trimming removed 0 bases at V and 8 bases at J, with 10 bases between. The V gene's germline CDR1 is SGHNT and CDR2 YYREEE (reference sequence). This chain's CDR3 is CASSLVKGATQYF. Written as DNA, the CDR3 is TGTGCCAGCAGCTTGGTTAAGGGAGCTACGCAGTATTTT.

This sequence joins TRBV13 and TRBJ1-2; 10 nucleotides agree with TRBD1. The V gene end was trimmed by 2 bases and the J gene end by 1 base; junction bases not matched to a gene: 16. The length of the CDR3 is 20 residues. In germline, CDR1 is PRHDT, CDR2 FYEKMQ (reference sequence). The CDR3 reads CASSLRRMGQGNSYNYGYTF. CDR3 sequence (DNA): TGTGCCAGCAGCTTAAGGCGGATGGGACAGGGGAACTCCTATAACTATGGCTACACCTTC.

CDR3: CASTEGEVEAFF. The CDR3 DNA reads TGTGCCAGCACCGAGGGTGAGGTTGAAGCTTTCTTT. The chain is built from TRBV6-5 and TRBJ1-1, with D uncertain. The V and J ends lost 7 bases and 7 bases respectively, with 13 bases between them. Germline V gene lookup returns CDR1 MNHEY and CDR2 SVGAGI. This CDR3 is 12 amino acids long.

V is TRBV24-1 and J is TRBJ1-2; 8 bases line up with TRBD1. The V and J ends lost 7 bases and 4 bases, in that order; junction bases with no gene match: 7. The CDR3 is 14 amino acids. Germline V CDR1 and CDR2: KGHDR, SFDVKD. As DNA, the CDR3 is TGTGCCACCAGAGCCGGACAGGGATCCTATGGCTACACCTTC. This gives the protein CATRAGQGSYGYTF.

The CDR3 is CASSSGTGNGYTF. The CDR3 DNA reads TGTGCCAGCAGTTCGGGGACAGGAAATGGCTACACCTTC. The genes are TRBV12-3 or TRBV12-4 and TRBJ1-2; 8 nucleotides match TRBD1. Unmatched junction bases numbered 4, after V lost 4 bases and J lost 6 bases. The CDR3 extends over 13 amino acids.

This sequence joins TRBV5-4 and TRBJ2-3, with 7 bases lining up with TRBD1. CDR3 length: 14 residues. The junction had 4 bases not matched to a gene; V was cut back by 4 bases and J by 2 bases. The germline V gene has CDR1 SGHNT and CDR2 YYREEE (reference sequence). The chain's CDR3 is CASSPGQHTDTQYF. CDR3 nucleotides: TGTGCCAGCAGCCCGGGACAGCACACAGATACGCAGTATTTT.

V and J are TRBV5-8 and TRBJ1-2; D unclear. Germline V lookup: CDR1 SGHTS, CDR2 YDEGEE. The CDR3 totals 15 residues. V lost 4 bases, J lost 5 bases, and 18 bases lay in between. DNA for the CDR3: TGTGCCAGCAGCCCAAAAACACAGAGAGTTTATGGCTACACCTTC. It codes for CASSPKTQRVYGYTF.

The chain employs TRBV12-5 and TRBJ2-5, with TRBD1 matching 7 bases. CDR3 length: 18 residues. The junction had 13 bases not matched to a gene; V was cut back by 0 bases and J by 3 bases. From germline, CDR1 is LGHNT and CDR2 FRNRAP. The DNA for the CDR3 is TGTGCTAGTGGTTTGGTATCGAAGGGGGCGAAATCAGAAGAGACCCAGTACTTC. Its translation: CASGLVSKGAKSEETQYF.

This chain links TRBV9 with TRBJ1-2; 7 nucleotides match TRBD1. This CDR3 comprises 12 residues. V shed 7 bases, J shed 6 bases, and the junction held 6 bases outside the gene matches. The germline CDR1 and CDR2 sequences are SGDLS and YYNGEE. This CDR3 reads CASLTGKDGYTF. CDR3 coding DNA: TGTGCCAGCCTGACAGGGAAGGATGGCTACACCTTC. Drawing the rest from reference TRBV9 and TRBJ1-2, the complete variable domain is DSGVTQTPKHLITATGQRVTLRCSPRSGDLSVYWYQQSLDQGLQFLIQYYNGEERAKGNILERFSAQQFPDLHSELNLSSLELGDSALYFCASLTGKDGYTFGSGTRLTVV.

The chain carries TRBV28 and TRBJ1-6; 9 bases are a match to TRBD1. The CDR3 is made up of 15 amino acids. Germline CDR1 and CDR2: MDHEN and SYDVKM. After removal of 6 bases from V and 9 bases from J, the junction contained 9 bases not matched to a gene. The CDR3 DNA is TGTGCCAGCAGCCTAACAGGGGGCGGGGTTTCACCCCTCCACTTT. It encodes CASSLTGGGVSPLHF.

This clone was counted a single time. The rearrangement uses TRBV27 and TRBJ2-7; 8 nucleotides match TRBD2. The CDR3 extends over 14 amino acids. Germline assignment: CDR1 MNHEY and CDR2 SMNVEV (reference sequence). J lost 3 bases, V lost 6 bases, and 7 bases had no gene match. CDR3 loop: CASSRTSGYYEQYF. CDR3 in DNA: TGTGCCAGCAGCAGAACTAGCGGTTACTACGAGCAGTACTTC.

This clone was seen a single time. The V gene is TRBV11-3, the J gene TRBJ1-3; D remains ambiguous. The ends were cut back, 1 base at V and 0 bases at J, with 16 bases in the middle. CDR1 is SGHNT and CDR2 is YENEEA in the germline V gene. The CDR3 extends over 18 amino acids. The CDR3 DNA reads as TGTGCCAGCAGCTTAGTGGTTAGCCTACGGAGCTCTGGAAACACCATATATTTT. This encodes CASSLVVSLRSSGNTIYF.